The 17 T cell receptor beta chains listed next were all sequenced from one sample in a study of cytomegalovirus exposure and HLA in healthy donors. Vbeta (60) and Jbeta (13) primers were used in the PCR. Clones were sequenced by immunoSEQ multiplex PCR, and TCRdb holds only the in-frame ones, with some missing. Counted here are about 150,000 clones, approximately 88% occurring once; the ten biggest clones make up approximately 1.3%. The sample was PBMCs. The source of these receptors is a boy aged 2 to 9 in good health and CMV-seronegative.

This clone came up a few times. The DNA of the CDR3 is TGTGCCAGCAGCGTTGGGAGGGTGGGCACTGAAGCTTTCTTT. It is translated as CASSVGRVGTEAFF. The V and J genes are TRBV7-9 and TRBJ1-1; no firm D call. The CDR3 has 14 residues. V was trimmed by 5 bases and J by 4 bases, leaving 14 bases between them. CDR1 is SEHNR and CDR2 is FQNEAQ in the germline V gene (reference sequence).

The genes are TRBV5-4 and TRBJ1-4; 8 positions match TRBD1. The V and J ends lost 4 bases and 7 bases, in that order; junction bases with no gene match: 9. Looked up from germline, CDR1 is SGHNT and CDR2 is YYREEE (reference sequence). The CDR3 length is 15 residues. The CDR3 sequence: CASSQKTGEIEKLFF. The DNA for the CDR3 is TGTGCCAGCAGCCAAAAGACAGGGGAAATTGAAAAACTGTTTTTT.

CDR3 region: CASSPRGLNTEAFF. DNA for the CDR3: TGTGCCAGCTCCCCCAGGGGACTAAACACTGAAGCTTTCTTT. This chain connects TRBV18 to TRBJ1-1, with D possibly being TRBD1 (6 bases). The V and J ends lost 6 bases and 2 bases respectively, with 13 bases between them. Germline CDR1 is KGHSH and CDR2 is LQKENI. The CDR3 is 14 residues long.

The genes are TRBV30 and TRBJ2-3; the match to TRBD2 covers 7 bases. The CDR3 runs to 14 residues. The J segment lost 2 bases and the V segment lost 4 bases, leaving 6 bases of the junction unmatched. Germline CDR1 is GTSNPN and CDR2 is SVGIG (reference sequence). DNA for the CDR3: TGTGCCTGGATATACGGGGGGTCCACAGATACGCAGTATTTT. It translates to CAWIYGGSTDTQYF.

For the CDR3, the DNA is TGTGCCAGCAAACTCGACAGGGATAATTCACCCCTCCACTTT. Its protein is CASKLDRDNSPLHF. The chain carries TRBV28 and TRBJ1-6; the match to TRBD1 covers 7 bases. The CDR3 runs to 14 residues. V lost 7 bases to trimming and J lost 5 bases; unmatched junction nucleotides: 5. Germline lookup yields CDR1 MDHEN and CDR2 SYDVKM.

J is TRBJ1-1 and V is TRBV11-2; possible D gene TRBD1, 5 bases. This CDR3 comprises 18 residues. Germline lookup yields CDR1 SGHAT and CDR2 FQNNGV. Trimming shortened V by 1 base and J by 1 base, and 19 bases separated the two germline ends. The CDR3 DNA sequence: TGTGCCAGCAGCTTAGTAGGTCCAGGGAGGGGAAAGAACACTGAAGCTTTCTTT. Its translation is CASSLVGPGRGKNTEAFF.

The V and J genes are TRBV6-6 and TRBJ2-1; no clear D gene. V was trimmed by 5 bases and J by 0 bases, leaving 11 bases between them. The CDR3 extends over 15 amino acids. Germline CDR1 reads MNHNY; CDR2 reads SVGAGI (reference sequence). The CDR3: CASSALMSSYNEQFF. Here the CDR3 DNA reads TGTGCCAGCAGTGCCTTAATGAGCTCCTACAATGAGCAGTTCTTC.

This chain links TRBV20-1 with TRBJ1-1; 7 nucleotides match TRBD1. The CDR3 sequence is 10 residues long. With V trimmed by 4 bases and J by 11 bases, 4 bases remained unmatched. Germline CDR1 DFQATT, CDR2 SNEGSKA (reference sequence). This chain's CDR3 is CSATTGAAFF. In nucleotides, the CDR3 is TGCAGTGCTACCACAGGGGCGGCTTTCTTT.

The rearrangement links TRBV5-6 to TRBJ2-7; 8 bases are a match to TRBD1. The CDR3 is 12 residues long. V was clipped by 4 bases and J by 6 bases; unmatched bases: 3. CDR1 is SGHDT and CDR2 is YYEEEE in the germline V gene. The CDR3 DNA reads as TGTGCCAGCAGCCGCGGACAGGGCGAGCAGTACGTC. It yields the protein CASSRGQGEQYV.

This rearrangement joins TRBV18 to TRBJ1-4; D possibly corresponds to TRBD1 (5 bases). CDR3 length equals 18 residues. In germline, CDR1 is KGHSH, CDR2 LQKENI. V shed 5 bases and J shed 3 bases, with 22 bases lying between them. The CDR3 nucleotides are TGTGCCAGCTCAGTCTCGGGTTCGACAGCAGAATCTAATGAAAAACTGTTTTTT. Protein product: CASSVSGSTAESNEKLFF.

The chain recombines TRBV11-2 with TRBJ2-3, with D unresolved. CDR1 and CDR2 from the germline V gene are SGHAT and FQNNGV. The CDR3 is 16 amino acids. Trimming left V 6 bases short and J 2 bases short, with 18 bases between. CDR3 in DNA: TGTGCCAGCAGTCGCCGGGTCAGTCTTAACACAGATACGCAGTATTTT. Translating gives CASSRRVSLNTDTQYF.

The genes are TRBV7-8 and TRBJ2-7; 8 nucleotides line up with TRBD2. The CDR3 is 16 residues long. CDR1 and CDR2 (germline): SGHVS, FQNEAQ. Unmatched junction bases numbered 15, after V lost 5 bases and J lost 6 bases. For the CDR3, the DNA is TGTGCCAGCAGCGGGGTGGGACGGGAGGGCCTATCCGAGCAGTACTTC. Translation: CASSGVGREGLSEQYF. The full variable domain, its missing parts supplied by reference TRBV7-8 and TRBJ2-7, is GAGVSQSPRYKVAKRGQDVALRCDPISGHVSLFWYQQALGQGPEFLTYFQNEAQLDKSGLPSDRFFAERPEGSVSTLKIQRTQQEDSAVYLCASSGVGREGLSEQYFGPGTRLTVT.

V is TRBV5-6 and J is TRBJ1-3, with 7 positions matching TRBD1. CDR3 length: 15 amino acids. The V gene end was trimmed by 1 base and the J gene end by 3 bases; junction bases not matched to a gene: 4. The germline gives CDR1 SGHDT, CDR2 YYEEEE. The CDR3 sequence is CASSLMAGGGNTIYF. DNA for the CDR3: TGTGCCAGCAGCTTGATGGCAGGGGGTGGAAACACCATATATTTT.

This sequence joins TRBV6-5 and TRBJ1-3; TRBD1 might be the D (6 bases). The CDR3 contains 14 residues. Germline V gives CDR1 MNHEY, CDR2 SVGAGI. CDR3 in amino acids: CGSGKRGLGNTIYF. The CDR3 nucleotides read TGTGGCTCAGGGAAGCGGGGGCTTGGAAACACCATATATTTT.

The rearrangement joins TRBV7-2 to TRBJ2-7; D gene ambiguous. The V gene lost 3 bases and the J gene lost 2 bases, with 2 bases spanning the gap. CDR1 is SGHTA and CDR2 is FQGNSA in the germline V gene. The CDR3 sequence is 11 residues long. The CDR3 loop is CASSFAYEQYF. The CDR3 nucleotides read TGTGCCAGCAGCTTCGCCTACGAGCAGTACTTC.

This clone was seen a handful of times. The sample carries other DNA sequences with the same CDR3. The J gene is TRBJ2-7, the V gene TRBV15, with 7 bases that match TRBD1. Trimming removed 3 bases from V and 6 bases from J; junction bases left unmatched: 5. The germline CDR1 and CDR2 sequences are LNHNV and YYDKDF (reference sequence). The CDR3 contains 13 residues. The CDR3 loop is CATSRETGFEQYF. CDR3 in DNA: TGTGCCACCAGCAGGGAGACAGGGTTCGAGCAGTACTTC.

V usage is TRBV7-2 and J usage is TRBJ1-1; possibly TRBD1 for D (5 bases). The CDR3 extends over 13 amino acids. Germline V gene data show CDR1 as SGHTA and CDR2 as FQGNSA. V was pared by 1 base and J by 3 bases, with 6 bases between. Here the CDR3 reads CASSLDRYTEAFF. The CDR3 nucleotides are TGTGCCAGCAGCTTAGACAGGTACACTGAAGCTTTCTTT.